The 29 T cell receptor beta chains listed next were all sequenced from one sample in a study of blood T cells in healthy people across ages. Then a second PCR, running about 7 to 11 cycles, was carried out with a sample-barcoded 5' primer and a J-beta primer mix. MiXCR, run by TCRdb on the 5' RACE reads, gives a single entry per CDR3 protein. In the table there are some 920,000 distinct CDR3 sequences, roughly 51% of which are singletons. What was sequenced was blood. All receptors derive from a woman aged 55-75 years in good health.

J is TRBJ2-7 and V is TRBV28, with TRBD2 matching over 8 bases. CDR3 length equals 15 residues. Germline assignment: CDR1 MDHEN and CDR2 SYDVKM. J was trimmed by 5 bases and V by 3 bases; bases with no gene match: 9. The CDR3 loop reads CASSLSGGVIHEQYF. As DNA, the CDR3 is TGTGCCAGCAGTTTGTCGGGAGGGGTGATCCACGAGCAGTACTTC.

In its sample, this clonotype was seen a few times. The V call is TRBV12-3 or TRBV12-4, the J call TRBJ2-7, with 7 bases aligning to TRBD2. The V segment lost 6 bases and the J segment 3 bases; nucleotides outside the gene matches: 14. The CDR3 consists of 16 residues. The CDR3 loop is CASSLGEGKSGYEQYF. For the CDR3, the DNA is TGTGCCAGCAGCCTGGGGGAGGGAAAGTCTGGCTACGAGCAGTACTTC.

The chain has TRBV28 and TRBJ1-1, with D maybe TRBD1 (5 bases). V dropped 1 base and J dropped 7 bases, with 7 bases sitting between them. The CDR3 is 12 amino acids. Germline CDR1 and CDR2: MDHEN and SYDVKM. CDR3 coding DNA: TGTGCCAGCAGTTTATTAGACAGTGAAGCTTTCTTT. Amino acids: CASSLLDSEAFF.

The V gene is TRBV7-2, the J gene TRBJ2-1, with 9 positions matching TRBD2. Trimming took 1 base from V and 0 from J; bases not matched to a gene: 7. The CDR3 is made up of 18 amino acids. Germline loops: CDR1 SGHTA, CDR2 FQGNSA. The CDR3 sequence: CASSLGRHSGSSYNEQFF. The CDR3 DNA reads TGTGCCAGCAGCTTAGGCAGACATAGCGGGAGCTCCTACAATGAGCAGTTCTTC.

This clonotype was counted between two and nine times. Here the CDR3 DNA reads TGCGCCAGCAGCCTCCAGGGGTCAGATACGCAGTATTTT. Translated, it gives CASSLQGSDTQYF. The gene calls are TRBV5-1 and TRBJ2-3, with TRBD1 as a possible D gene (6 bases). Germline V gene lookup returns CDR1 SGHRS and CDR2 YFSETQ. There are 13 residues in the CDR3. V lost 4 bases and J 4 bases, leaving 10 bases between the germline ends.

CDR3 sequence reads: CASSPVPQGPYEQYF. In DNA, the CDR3 is TGCGCCAGCAGCCCTGTACCACAGGGGCCCTACGAGCAGTACTTC. The chain couples TRBV5-1 to TRBJ2-7, with TRBD1 matching 7 bases. The germline V gene encodes CDR1 SGHRS and CDR2 YFSETQ. J was trimmed by 2 bases and V by 4 bases; bases with no gene match: 9. The length of the CDR3 is 15 residues. Looking up the rest from reference TRBV5-1 and TRBJ2-7 gives the full variable domain: KAGVTQTPRYLIKTRGQQVTLSCSPISGHRSVSWYQQTPGQGLQFLFEYFSETQRNKGNFPGRFSGRQFSNSRSEMNVSTLELGDSALYLCASSPVPQGPYEQYFGPGTRLTVT.

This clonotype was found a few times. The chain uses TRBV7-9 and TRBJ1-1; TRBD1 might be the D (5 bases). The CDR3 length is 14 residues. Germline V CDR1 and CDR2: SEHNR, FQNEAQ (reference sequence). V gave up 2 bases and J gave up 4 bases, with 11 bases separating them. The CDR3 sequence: CASSLPAGGTEAFF. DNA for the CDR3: TGTGCCAGCAGCTTACCGGCGGGGGGCACTGAAGCTTTCTTT.

Written as DNA, the CDR3 is TGTGCCAGCAGTTTACACAGGGGCGAGCAGTACTTC. As protein: CASSLHRGEQYF. The chain has TRBV27 and TRBJ2-7; 7 positions agree with TRBD1. CDR1 is MNHEY and CDR2 is SMNVEV in the germline V gene (reference sequence). V shed 2 bases and J 6 bases; nucleotides not matched to a gene: 1. The CDR3 loop spans 12 amino acids.

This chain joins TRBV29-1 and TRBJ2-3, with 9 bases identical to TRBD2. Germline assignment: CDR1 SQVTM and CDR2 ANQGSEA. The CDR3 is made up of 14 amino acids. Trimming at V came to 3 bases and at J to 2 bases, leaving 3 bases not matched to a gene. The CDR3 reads CSVDSSGVTDTQYF. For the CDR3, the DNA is TGCAGCGTTGATTCTAGCGGGGTCACAGATACGCAGTATTTT.

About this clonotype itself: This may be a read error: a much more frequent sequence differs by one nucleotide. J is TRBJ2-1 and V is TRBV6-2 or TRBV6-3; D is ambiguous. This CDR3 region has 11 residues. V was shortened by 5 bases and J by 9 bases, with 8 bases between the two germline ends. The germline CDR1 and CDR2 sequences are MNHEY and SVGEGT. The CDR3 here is CASSTIGEQFF. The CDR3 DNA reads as TGTGCCAGCAGTACCATAGGTGAGCAGTTCTTC.

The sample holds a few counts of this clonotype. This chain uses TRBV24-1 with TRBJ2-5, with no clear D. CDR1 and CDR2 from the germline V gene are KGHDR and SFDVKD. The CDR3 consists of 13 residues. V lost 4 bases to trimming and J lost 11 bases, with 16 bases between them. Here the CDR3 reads CATSEGRRPEQYF. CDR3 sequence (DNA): TGTGCCACCAGTGAGGGCAGGCGTCCAGAGCAGTACTTC.

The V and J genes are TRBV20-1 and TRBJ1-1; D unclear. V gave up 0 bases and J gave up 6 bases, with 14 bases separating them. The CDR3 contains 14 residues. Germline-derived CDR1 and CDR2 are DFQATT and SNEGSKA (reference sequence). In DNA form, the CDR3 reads TGCAGTGCTAGAGAGGGCCACTCTAGACCTGAAGCTTTCTTT. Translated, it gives CSAREGHSRPEAFF.

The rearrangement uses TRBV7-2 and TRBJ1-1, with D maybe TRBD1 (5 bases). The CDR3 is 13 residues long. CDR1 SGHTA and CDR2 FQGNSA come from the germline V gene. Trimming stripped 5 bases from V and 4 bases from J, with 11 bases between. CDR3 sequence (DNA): TGTGCCAGCAGCGCCGCCAGGGTCACTGAAGCTTTCTTT. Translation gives CASSAARVTEAFF.

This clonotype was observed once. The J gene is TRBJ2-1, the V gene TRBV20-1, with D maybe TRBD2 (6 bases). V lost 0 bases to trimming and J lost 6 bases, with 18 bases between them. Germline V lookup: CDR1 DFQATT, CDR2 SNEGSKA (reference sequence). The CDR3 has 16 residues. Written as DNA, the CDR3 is TGCAGTGCTAGAGATAATTTCCGGGGGTTGGGCAATGAGCAGTTCTTC. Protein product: CSARDNFRGLGNEQFF.

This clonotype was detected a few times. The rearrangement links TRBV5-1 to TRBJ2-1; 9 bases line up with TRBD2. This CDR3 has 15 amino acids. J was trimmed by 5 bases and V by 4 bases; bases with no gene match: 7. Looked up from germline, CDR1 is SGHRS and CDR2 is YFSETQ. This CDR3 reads CASSPRTSDHNEQFF. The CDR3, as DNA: TGCGCCAGCAGCCCTCGGACTAGCGACCACAATGAGCAGTTCTTC. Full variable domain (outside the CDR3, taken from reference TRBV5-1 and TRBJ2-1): KAGVTQTPRYLIKTRGQQVTLSCSPISGHRSVSWYQQTPGQGLQFLFEYFSETQRNKGNFPGRFSGRQFSNSRSEMNVSTLELGDSALYLCASSPRTSDHNEQFFGPGTRLTVL.

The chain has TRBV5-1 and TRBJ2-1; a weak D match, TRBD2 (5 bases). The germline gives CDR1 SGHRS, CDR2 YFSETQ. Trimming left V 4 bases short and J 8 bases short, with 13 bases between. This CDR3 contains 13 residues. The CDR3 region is CASSPFMEDEQFF. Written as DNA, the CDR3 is TGCGCCAGCAGCCCTTTCATGGAGGATGAGCAGTTCTTC.

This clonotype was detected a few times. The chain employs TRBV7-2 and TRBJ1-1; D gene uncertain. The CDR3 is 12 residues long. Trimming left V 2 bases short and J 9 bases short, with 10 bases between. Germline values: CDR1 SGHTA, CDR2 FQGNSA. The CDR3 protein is CASSLRPNQAFF. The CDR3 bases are TGTGCCAGCAGCTTACGACCCAACCAAGCTTTCTTT. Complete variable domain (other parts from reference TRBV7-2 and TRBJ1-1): GAGVSQSPSNKVTEKGKDVELRCDPISGHTALYWYRQSLGQGLEFLIYFQGNSAPDKSGLPSDRFSAERTGGSVSTLTIQRTQQEDSAVYLCASSLRPNQAFFGQGTRLTVV.

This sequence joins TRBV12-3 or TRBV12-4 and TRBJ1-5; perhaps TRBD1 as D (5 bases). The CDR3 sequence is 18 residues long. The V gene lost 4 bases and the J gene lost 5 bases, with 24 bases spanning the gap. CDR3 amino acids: CASSSHTPPNRRYQPQHF. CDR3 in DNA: TGTGCCAGCAGTTCTCATACACCCCCGAACAGGAGGTATCAGCCCCAGCATTTT.

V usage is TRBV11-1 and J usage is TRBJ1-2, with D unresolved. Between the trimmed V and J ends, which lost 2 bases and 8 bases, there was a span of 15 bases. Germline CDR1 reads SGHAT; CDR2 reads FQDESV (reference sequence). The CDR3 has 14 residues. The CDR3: CASSLIGRITGYTF. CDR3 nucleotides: TGTGCCAGCAGCTTAATCGGCAGGATTACGGGCTACACCTTC.

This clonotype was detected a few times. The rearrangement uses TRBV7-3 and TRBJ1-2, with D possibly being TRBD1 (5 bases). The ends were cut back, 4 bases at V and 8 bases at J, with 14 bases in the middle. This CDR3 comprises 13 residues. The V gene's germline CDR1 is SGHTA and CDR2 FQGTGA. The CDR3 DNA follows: TGTGCCAGCAGCTCCGGGGGGGATTTCGGCTACACCTTC. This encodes CASSSGGDFGYTF.

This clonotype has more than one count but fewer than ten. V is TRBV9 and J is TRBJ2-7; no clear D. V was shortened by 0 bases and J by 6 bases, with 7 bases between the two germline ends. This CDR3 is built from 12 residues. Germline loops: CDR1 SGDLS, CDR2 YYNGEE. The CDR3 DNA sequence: TGTGCCAGCAGCGTAGAGAGTACCGAGCAGTACTTC. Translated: CASSVESTEQYF.

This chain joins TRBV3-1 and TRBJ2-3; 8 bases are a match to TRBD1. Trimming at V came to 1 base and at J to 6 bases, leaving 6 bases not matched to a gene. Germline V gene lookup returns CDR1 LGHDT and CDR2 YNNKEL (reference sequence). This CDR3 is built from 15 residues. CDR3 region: CASSQGSDRADTQYF. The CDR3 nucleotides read TGTGCCAGCAGCCAAGGCTCGGACAGGGCGGATACGCAGTATTTT.

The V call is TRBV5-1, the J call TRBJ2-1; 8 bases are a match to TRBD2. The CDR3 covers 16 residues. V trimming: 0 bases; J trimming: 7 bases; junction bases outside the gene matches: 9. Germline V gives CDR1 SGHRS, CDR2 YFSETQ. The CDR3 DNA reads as TGCGCCAGCAGCTTGGAACGGGAGGGGGGTAGGAATGAGCAGTTCTTC. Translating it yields CASSLEREGGRNEQFF.

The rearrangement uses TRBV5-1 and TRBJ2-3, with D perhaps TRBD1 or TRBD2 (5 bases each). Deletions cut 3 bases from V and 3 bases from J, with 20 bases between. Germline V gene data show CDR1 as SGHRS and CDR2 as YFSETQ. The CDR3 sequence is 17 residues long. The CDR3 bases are TGCGCCAGCAGCTCGCTAGGCGTGGGGGAAGGAACAGATACGCAGTATTTT. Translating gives CASSSLGVGEGTDTQYF.

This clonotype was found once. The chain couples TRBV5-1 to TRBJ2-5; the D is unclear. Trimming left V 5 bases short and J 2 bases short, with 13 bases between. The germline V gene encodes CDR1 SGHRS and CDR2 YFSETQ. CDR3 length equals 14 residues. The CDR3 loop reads CASRYGSEQETQYF. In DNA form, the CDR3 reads TGCGCCAGCAGGTACGGTTCGGAACAAGAGACCCAGTACTTC.

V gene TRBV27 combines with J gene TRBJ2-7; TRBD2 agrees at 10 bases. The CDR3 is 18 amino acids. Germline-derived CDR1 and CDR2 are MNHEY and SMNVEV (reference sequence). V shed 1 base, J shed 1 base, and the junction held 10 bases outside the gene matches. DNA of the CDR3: TGTGCCAGCAGTTTATTAACTAGCGGGACGGGTATTTCCTACGAGCAGTACTTC. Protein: CASSLLTSGTGISYEQYF.

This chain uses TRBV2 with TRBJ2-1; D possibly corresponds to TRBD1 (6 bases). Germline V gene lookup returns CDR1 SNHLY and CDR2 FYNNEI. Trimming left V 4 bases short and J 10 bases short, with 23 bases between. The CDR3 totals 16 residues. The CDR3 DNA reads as TGTGCCAGCAGTGTCCGAGGGACACACTTGGTAGCAGAGCAGTTCTTC. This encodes CASSVRGTHLVAEQFF.

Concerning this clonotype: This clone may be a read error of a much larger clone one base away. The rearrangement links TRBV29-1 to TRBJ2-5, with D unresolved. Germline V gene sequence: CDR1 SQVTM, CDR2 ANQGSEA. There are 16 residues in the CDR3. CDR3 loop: CSVPAKSFYFQETLYF. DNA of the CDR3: TGCAGCGTCCCCGCCAAATCGTTTTACTTCCAAGAGACCCTGTACTTC. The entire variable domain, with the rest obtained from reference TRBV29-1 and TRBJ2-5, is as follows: SAVISQKPSRDICQRGTSLTIQCQVDSQVTMMFWYRQQPGQSLTLIATANQGSEATYESGFVIDKFPISRPNLTFSTLTVSNMSPEDSSIYLCSVPAKSFYFQETLYFGPGTRLLVL.

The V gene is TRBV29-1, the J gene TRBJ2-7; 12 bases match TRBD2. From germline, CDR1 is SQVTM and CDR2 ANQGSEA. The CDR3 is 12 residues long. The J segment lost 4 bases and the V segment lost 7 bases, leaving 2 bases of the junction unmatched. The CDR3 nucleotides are TGCAGCGCTCTAGCGGGAGGGTACGAGCAGTACTTC. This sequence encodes CSALAGGYEQYF.